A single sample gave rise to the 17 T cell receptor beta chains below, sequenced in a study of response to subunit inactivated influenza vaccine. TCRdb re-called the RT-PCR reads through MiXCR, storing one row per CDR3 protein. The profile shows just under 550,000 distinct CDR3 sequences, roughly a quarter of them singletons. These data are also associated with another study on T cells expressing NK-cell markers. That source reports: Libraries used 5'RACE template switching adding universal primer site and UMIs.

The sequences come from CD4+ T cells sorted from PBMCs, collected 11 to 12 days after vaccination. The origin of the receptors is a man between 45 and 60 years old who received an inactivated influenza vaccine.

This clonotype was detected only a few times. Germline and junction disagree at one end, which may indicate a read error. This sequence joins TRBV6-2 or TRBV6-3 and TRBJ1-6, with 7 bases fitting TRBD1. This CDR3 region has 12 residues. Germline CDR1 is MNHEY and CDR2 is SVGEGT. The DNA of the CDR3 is TGTGCCAGCAGTCATGGCCGGGACAGTCGAAGTTTT. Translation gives CASSHGRDSRSF.

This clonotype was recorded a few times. This CDR3 reads CAIKGFRAGELFF. The DNA for the CDR3 is TGTGCCATCAAAGGGTTCCGGGCCGGGGAGCTGTTTTTT. V usage is TRBV10-3 and J usage is TRBJ2-2; D call uncertain. Germline V CDR1 and CDR2: ENHRY, SYGVKD. V shed 7 bases and J shed 6 bases, with 12 bases lying between them. The length of the CDR3 is 13 residues.

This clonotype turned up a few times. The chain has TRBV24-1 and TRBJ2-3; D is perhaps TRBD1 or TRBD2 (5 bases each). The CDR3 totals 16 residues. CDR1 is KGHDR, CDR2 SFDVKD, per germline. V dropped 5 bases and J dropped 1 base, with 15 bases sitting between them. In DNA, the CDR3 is TGTGCCACCAGTGGTCCGGGACGTTCGGGCACAGATACGCAGTATTTT. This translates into CATSGPGRSGTDTQYF.

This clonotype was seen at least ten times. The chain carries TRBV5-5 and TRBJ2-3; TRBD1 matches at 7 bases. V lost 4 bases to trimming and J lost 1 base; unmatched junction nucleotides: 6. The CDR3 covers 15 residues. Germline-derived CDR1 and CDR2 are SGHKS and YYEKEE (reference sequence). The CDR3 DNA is TGTGCCAGCAGCGTAGGGACAGACCGCACAGATACGCAGTATTTT. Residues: CASSVGTDRTDTQYF.

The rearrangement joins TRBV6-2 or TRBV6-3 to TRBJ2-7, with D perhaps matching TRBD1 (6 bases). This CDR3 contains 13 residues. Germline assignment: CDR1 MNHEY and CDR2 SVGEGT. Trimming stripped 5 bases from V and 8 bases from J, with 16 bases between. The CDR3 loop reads CASSNGQSFKQYF. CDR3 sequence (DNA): TGTGCCAGCAGTAATGGACAGTCTTTCAAGCAGTACTTC.

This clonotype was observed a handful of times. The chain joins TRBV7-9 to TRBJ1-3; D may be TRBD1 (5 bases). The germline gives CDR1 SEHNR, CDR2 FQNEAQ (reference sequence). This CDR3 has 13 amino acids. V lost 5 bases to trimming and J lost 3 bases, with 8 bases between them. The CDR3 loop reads CASSEGLGNTIYF. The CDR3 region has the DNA TGTGCCAGCAGCGAGGGGCTTGGAAACACCATATATTTT.

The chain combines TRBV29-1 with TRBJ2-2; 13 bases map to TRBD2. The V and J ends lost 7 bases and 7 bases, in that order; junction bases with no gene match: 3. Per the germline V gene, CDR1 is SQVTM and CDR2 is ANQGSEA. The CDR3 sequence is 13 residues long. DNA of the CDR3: TGCAGCGCCGGGACTAGCGGGATCGGGGAGCTGTTTTTT. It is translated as CSAGTSGIGELFF.

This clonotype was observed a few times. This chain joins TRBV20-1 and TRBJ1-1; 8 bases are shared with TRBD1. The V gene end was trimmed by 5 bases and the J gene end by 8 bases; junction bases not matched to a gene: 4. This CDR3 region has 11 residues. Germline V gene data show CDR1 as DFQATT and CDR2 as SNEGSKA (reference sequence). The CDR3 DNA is TGCAGTGCTTCACAGGGGGGAGAAGCTTTCTTT. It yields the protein CSASQGGEAFF.

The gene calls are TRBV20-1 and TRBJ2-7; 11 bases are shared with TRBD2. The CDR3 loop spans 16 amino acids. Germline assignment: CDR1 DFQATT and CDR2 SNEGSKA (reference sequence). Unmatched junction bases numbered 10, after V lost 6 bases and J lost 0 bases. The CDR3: CSARDGLAGFSYEQYF. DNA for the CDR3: TGCAGTGCGAGGGACGGACTAGCGGGTTTCTCCTACGAGCAGTACTTC.

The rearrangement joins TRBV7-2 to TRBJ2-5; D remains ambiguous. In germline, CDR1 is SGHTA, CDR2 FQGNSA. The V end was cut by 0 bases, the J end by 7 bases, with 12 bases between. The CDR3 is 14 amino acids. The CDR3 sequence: CASSLARGLMTQYF. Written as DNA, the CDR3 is TGTGCCAGCAGCTTAGCGCGCGGTCTGATGACCCAGTACTTC. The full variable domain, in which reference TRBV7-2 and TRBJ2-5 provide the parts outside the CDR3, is GAGVSQSPSNKVTEKGKDVELRCDPISGHTALYWYRQSLGQGLEFLIYFQGNSAPDKSGLPSDRFSAERTGGSVSTLTIQRTQQEDSAVYLCASSLARGLMTQYFGPGTRLLVL.

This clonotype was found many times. The CDR3 is CASSLGTRETQYF. Here the CDR3 DNA reads TGTGCCAGCAGCCTCGGGACTAGGGAGACCCAGTACTTC. The genes are TRBV7-9 and TRBJ2-5; 8 nucleotides align to TRBD2. The V gene's germline CDR1 is SEHNR and CDR2 FQNEAQ (reference sequence). After removal of 5 bases from V and 5 bases from J, the junction contained 4 bases not matched to a gene. The CDR3 covers 13 residues.

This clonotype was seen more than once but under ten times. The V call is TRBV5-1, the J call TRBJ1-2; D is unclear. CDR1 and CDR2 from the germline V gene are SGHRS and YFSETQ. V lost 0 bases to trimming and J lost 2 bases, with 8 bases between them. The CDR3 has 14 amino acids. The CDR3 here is CASSLGQQNYGYTF. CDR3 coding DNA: TGCGCCAGCAGCTTGGGGCAGCAAAACTATGGCTACACCTTC. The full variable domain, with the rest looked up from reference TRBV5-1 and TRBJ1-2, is KAGVTQTPRYLIKTRGQQVTLSCSPISGHRSVSWYQQTPGQGLQFLFEYFSETQRNKGNFPGRFSGRQFSNSRSEMNVSTLELGDSALYLCASSLGQQNYGYTFGSGTRLTVV.

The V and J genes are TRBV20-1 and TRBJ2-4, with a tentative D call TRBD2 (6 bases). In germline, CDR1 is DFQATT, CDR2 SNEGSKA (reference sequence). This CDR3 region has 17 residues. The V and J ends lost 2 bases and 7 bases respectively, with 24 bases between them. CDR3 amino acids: CSARRRDPSPASNIQYF. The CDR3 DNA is TGCAGTGCTAGACGGCGGGATCCCTCCCCGGCGTCCAACATTCAGTACTTC.

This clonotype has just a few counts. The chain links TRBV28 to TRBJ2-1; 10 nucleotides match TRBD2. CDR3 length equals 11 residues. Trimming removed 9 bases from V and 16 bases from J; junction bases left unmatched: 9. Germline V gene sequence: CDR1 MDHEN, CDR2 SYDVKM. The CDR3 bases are TGTGCCAGTCGGGGGCTAGCGGGAGACTTCTTC. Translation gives CASRGLAGDFF.

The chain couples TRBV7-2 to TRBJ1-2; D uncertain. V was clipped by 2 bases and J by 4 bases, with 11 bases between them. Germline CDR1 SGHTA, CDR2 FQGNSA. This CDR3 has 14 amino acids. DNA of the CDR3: TGTGCCAGCAGCTTAAATAGAAACCTCTATGGCTACACCTTC. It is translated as CASSLNRNLYGYTF.

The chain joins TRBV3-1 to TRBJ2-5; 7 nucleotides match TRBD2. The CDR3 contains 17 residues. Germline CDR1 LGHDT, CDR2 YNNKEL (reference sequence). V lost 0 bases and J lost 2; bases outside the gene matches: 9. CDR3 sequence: CASSQDGIRTSQETQYF. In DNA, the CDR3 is TGTGCCAGCAGCCAAGATGGTATTAGGACTAGTCAAGAGACCCAGTACTTC.

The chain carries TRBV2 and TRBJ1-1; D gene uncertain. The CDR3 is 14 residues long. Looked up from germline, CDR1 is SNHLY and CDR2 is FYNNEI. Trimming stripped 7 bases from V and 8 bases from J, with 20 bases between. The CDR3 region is CASKPGSPVPEAFF. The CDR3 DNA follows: TGTGCCAGCAAGCCCGGCAGTCCCGTACCCGAAGCTTTCTTT.